This T cell receptor (beta chain) came from a study of cytomegalovirus exposure and HLA in healthy donors. The overall study: Out of about 170 million T cells, an earlier analysis found about 120 million unique TCR beta sequences in total. Whole-study results and caveats: Among donors in an Asian-associated ancestry cluster, a later analysis reportedly found fewer N-insertions than the roughly 610-donor mean. Among TCR sequences, most were rare, though some public TCRs appeared in many donors. Cytomegalovirus association was listed for under 200 TCR beta chains.

In this sample, this clone turned up once. Its antigen is currently unknown. Between the trimmed V and J ends, which lost 5 bases and 0 bases, there was a span of 15 bases. CDR1 and CDR2 from the germline V gene are SGHNT and YYREEE (reference sequence). The CDR3 extends over 16 amino acids. PCR amplification relied on 60 Vbeta primers (plus 13 Jbeta primers). Produced via immunoSEQ multiplex PCR; TCRdb's table is partial and in-frame only. The sample includes roughly 160,000 clones, roughly 80% seen only once; the top ten take 7%. The sample comprised PBMCs. The clonotype comes from a woman aged 25 to 45 in good health and CMV-seropositive. The rearrangement joins TRBV5-4 to TRBJ1-5; tentatively, D is TRBD1 (5 bases). CDR3 loop: CASSAGGPYSNQPQHF. Written as DNA, the CDR3 is TGTGCCAGCAGTGCCGGGGGACCCTATAGCAATCAGCCCCAGCATTTT.